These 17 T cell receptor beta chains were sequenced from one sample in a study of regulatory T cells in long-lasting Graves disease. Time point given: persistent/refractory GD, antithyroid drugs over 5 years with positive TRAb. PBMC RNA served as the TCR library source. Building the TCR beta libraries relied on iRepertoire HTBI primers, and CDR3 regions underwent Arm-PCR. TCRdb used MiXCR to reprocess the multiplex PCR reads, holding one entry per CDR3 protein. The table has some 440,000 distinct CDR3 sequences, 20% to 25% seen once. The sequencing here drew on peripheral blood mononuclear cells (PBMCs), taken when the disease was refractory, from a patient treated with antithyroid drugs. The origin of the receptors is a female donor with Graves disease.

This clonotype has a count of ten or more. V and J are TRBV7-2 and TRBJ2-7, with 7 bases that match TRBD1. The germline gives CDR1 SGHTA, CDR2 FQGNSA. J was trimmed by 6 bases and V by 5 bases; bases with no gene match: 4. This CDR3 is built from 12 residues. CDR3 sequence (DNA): TGTGCCAGCAGCACGACAGGGCCCGAGCAGTACTTC. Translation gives CASSTTGPEQYF.

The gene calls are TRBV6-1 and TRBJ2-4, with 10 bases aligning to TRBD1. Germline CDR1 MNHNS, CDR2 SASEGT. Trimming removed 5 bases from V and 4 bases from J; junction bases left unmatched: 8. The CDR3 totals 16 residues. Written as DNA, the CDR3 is TGTGCCAGCAGTCCACGCGGGACAGGGGAAAAAAACATTCAGTACTTC. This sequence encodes CASSPRGTGEKNIQYF.

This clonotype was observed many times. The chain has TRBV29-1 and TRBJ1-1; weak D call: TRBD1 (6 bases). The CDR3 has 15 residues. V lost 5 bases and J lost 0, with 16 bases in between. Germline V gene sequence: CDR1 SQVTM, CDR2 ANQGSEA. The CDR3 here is CSVYREGLMNTEAFF. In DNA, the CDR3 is TGCAGCGTTTACAGGGAAGGTCTTATGAACACTGAAGCTTTCTTT.

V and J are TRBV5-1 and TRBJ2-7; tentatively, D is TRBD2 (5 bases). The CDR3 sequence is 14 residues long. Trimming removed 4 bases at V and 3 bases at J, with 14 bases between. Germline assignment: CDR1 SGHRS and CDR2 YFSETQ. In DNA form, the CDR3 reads TGCGCCAGCAGCCCGGACTTGACTAACTACGAGCAGTACTTC. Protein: CASSPDLTNYEQYF.

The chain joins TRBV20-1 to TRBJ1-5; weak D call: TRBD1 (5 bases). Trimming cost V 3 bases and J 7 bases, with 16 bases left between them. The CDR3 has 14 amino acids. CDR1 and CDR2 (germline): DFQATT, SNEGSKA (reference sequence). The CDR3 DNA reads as TGCAGTGCTAGGGCCGGGACCCAAAGGCAGCCCCAGCATTTT. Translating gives CSARAGTQRQPQHF.

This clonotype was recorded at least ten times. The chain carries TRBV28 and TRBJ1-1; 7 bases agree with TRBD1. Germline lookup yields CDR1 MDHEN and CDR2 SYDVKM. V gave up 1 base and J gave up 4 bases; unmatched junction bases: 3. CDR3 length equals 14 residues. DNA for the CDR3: TGTGCCAGCAGTTTATTACAGGGGTTCACTGAAGCTTTCTTT. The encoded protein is CASSLLQGFTEAFF.

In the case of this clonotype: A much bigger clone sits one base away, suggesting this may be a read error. CDR3 sequence: CAGSLGEGDSPLHF. In nucleotides, the CDR3 is TGTGCCGGCAGTTTAGGGGAGGGAGATTCACCCCTCCACTTT. The V and J genes are TRBV28 and TRBJ1-6; TRBD1 is a possible D gene (5 bases). Per germline, CDR1 MDHEN and CDR2 SYDVKM. The CDR3 covers 14 residues.

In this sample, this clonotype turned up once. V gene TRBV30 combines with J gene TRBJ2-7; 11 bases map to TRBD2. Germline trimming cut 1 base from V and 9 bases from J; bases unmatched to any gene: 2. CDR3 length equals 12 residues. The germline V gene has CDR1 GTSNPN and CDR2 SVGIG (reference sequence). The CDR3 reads CAWSDLAGGQYF. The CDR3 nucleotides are TGTGCCTGGAGTGACCTAGCGGGAGGGCAGTACTTC.

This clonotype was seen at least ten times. DNA for the CDR3: TGTGCCTGCGGGACTCCCCTACCTCGGGGCTATGGCTACACCTTC. Translating it yields CACGTPLPRGYGYTF. This rearrangement joins TRBV6-1 to TRBJ1-2, with a possible D match to TRBD1 (5 bases). CDR1 MNHNS and CDR2 SASEGT come from the germline V gene. The CDR3 runs 15 residues. V was clipped by 11 bases and J by 4 bases, with 23 bases between them.

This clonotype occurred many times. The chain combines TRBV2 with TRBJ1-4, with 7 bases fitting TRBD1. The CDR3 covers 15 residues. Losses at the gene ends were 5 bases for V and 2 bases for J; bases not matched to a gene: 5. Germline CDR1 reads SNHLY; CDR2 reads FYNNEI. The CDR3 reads CASSIQGTTNEKLFF. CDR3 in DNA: TGTGCCAGCAGTATACAGGGGACCACTAATGAAAAACTGTTTTTT.

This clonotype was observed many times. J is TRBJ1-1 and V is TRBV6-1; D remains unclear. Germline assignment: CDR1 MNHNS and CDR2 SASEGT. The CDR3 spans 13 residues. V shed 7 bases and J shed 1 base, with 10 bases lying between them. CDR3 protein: CASTRQKNTEAFF. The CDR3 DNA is TGTGCCAGCACCAGGCAGAAGAACACTGAAGCTTTCTTT.

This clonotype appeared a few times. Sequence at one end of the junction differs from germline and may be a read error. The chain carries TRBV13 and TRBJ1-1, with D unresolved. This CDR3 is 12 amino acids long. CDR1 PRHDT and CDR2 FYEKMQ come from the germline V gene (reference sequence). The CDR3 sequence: CASSLLDTEAFF. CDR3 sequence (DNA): TGTGCCAGCAGCTTACTCGACACCGAAGCTTTCTTT. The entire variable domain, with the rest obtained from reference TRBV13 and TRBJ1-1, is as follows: AAGVIQSPRHLIKEKRETATLKCYPIPRHDTVYWYQQGPGQDPQFLISFYEKMQSDKGSIPDRFSAQQFSDYHSELNMSSLELGDSALYFCASSLLDTEAFFGQGTRLTVV.

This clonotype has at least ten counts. For the CDR3, the DNA is TGTGCCAGCAGTTTATACAGGTCAACTAATGAAAAACTGTTTTTT. Amino acids: CASSLYRSTNEKLFF. The rearrangement links TRBV28 to TRBJ1-4, with D maybe TRBD1 (5 bases). CDR3 length: 15 residues. In germline, CDR1 is MDHEN, CDR2 SYDVKM. The ends were cut back, 1 base at V and 0 bases at J, with 6 bases in the middle.

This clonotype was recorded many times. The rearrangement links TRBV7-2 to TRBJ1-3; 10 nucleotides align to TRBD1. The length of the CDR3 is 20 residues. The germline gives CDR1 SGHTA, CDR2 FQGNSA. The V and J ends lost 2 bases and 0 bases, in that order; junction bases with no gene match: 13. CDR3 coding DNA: TGTGCCAGCAGCTTACTCCTCGGGACAGGGGAACTAAGCTCTGGAAACACCATATATTTT. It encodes CASSLLLGTGELSSGNTIYF.

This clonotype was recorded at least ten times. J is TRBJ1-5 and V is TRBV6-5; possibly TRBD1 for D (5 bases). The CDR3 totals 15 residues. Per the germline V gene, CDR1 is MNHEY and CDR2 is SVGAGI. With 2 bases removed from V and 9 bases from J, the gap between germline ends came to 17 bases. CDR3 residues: CASSYHQQGPRPQHF. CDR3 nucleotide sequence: TGTGCCAGCAGTTACCATCAGCAGGGCCCTCGGCCCCAGCATTTT.

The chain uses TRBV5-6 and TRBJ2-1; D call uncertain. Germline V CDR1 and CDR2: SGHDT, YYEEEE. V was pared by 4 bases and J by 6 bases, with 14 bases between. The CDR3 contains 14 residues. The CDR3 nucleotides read TGTGCCAGCAGCCCCGATGGGTATGGCAATGAGCAGTTCTTC. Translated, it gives CASSPDGYGNEQFF. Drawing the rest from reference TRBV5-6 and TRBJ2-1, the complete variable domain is DAGVTQSPTHLIKTRGQQVTLRCSPKSGHDTVSWYQQALGQGPQFIFQYYEEEERQRGNFPDRFSGHQFPNYSSELNVNALLLGDSALYLCASSPDGYGNEQFFGPGTRLTVL.

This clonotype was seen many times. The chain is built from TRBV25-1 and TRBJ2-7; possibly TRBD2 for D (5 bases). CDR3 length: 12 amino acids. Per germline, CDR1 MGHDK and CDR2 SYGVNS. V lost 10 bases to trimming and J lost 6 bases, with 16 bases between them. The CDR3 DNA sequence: TGTGCCACCCAGTGGGGAGTAGGCGAGCAGTACTTC. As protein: CATQWGVGEQYF.